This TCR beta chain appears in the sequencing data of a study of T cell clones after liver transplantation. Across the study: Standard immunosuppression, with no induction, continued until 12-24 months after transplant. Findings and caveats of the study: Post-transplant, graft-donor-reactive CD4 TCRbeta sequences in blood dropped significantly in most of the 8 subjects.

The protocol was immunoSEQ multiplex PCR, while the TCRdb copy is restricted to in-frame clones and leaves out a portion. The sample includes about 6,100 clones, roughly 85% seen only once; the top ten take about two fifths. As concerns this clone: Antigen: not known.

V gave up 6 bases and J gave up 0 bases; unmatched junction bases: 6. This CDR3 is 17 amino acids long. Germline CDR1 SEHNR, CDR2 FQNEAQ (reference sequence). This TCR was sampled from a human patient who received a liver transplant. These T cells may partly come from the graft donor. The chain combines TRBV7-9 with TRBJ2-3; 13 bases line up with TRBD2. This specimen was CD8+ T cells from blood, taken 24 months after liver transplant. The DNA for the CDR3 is TGTGCCAGCAGGGGACTAGCGGGAATATCTAGCACAGATACGCAGTATTTT. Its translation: CASRGLAGISSTDTQYF.